This TCR beta chain came from a study of blood T cells in healthy people across ages. Study conclusions and caveats: With age, beta diversity per million T cells declined roughly linearly, significantly by 40.

Trimming took 3 bases from V and 7 from J, leaving 13 bases between them. The CDR3 consists of 15 residues. Combining a sample-barcoded 5' primer with a J-beta primer mix, a second PCR ran for about 6 to 12 cycles. Each cDNA molecule, via a template-switch adaptor with 12 random nucleotides, was tagged. Every sample produced at least 2.5 million CDR3-containing paired-end reads. TCRdb itself ran the 5' RACE reads through MiXCR, one entry per CDR3 protein. The data show 1,800,000 or so distinct CDR3 sequences, approximately 39% seen once. A minimum of 6 micrograms of total RNA was extracted per sample. For this clonotype: Its antigen is still unknown.

The sample consisted of blood. This TCR derives from a human donor in good health. This chain links TRBV12-3 or TRBV12-4 with TRBJ1-6, with D uncertain. The DNA of the CDR3 is TGTGCCAGCAGTTTGTTGGGTTCCGGGAATTCACCCCTCCACTTT. It is translated as CASSLLGSGNSPLHF.